This entry lists 10 T cell receptor beta chains sequenced from one sample in a study of response to subunit inactivated influenza vaccine listed by TCRdb under 2018. Preparation of the library involved RT-PCR. Instrument used: Illumina HiSeq 2500. TCRdb trimmed public reads at Q25 via fastp, called clones via MiXCR and kept in-frame beta chains. All rows with the same CDR3 protein become a single entry with the most common DNA and genes. Counted in this sample were about 480,000 distinct CDR3 sequences; around 13% of them appeared once. The leading ten clones occupy around 14% of the sample. The sample's time point label, in plain terms: around 42 days after influenza vaccine administration. Material: PBMCs from blood, obtained about 6 weeks after vaccination. Receptors originate from a man aged 50 to 59 who received an inactivated influenza vaccine. Donor details come from another sample of the same person, matched by shared clones.

This clonotype was found many times. At one of its ends the junction is not consistent with the germline gene, which may arise from a read error. The DNA for the CDR3 is TGTGCCAGCAGTTTAAGATCCGGCTACGAGCAGTACTTC. Translation gives CASSLRSGYEQYF. The chain is built from TRBV5-1 and TRBJ2-7, with D unresolved. Germline CDR1 reads SGHRS; CDR2 reads YFSETQ. The CDR3 sequence is 13 residues long.

This clonotype was counted only a few times. The V gene is TRBV20-1, the J gene TRBJ2-3; 7 bases map to TRBD2. The V gene's germline CDR1 is DFQATT and CDR2 SNEGSKA (reference sequence). Unmatched junction bases numbered 8, after V lost 3 bases and J lost 5 bases. This CDR3 contains 14 residues. CDR3 loop: CSASGGSVLDTQYF. CDR3 sequence (DNA): TGCAGTGCTAGTGGCGGGAGCGTGTTAGATACGCAGTATTTT.

This clonotype was picked up a small number of times. The chain uses TRBV4-3 and TRBJ2-5, with 7 nucleotides matching TRBD2. Germline CDR1 LGHNA, CDR2 YSLEER. CDR3 length: 16 residues. V lost 4 bases to trimming and J lost 5 bases; unmatched junction nucleotides: 13. The CDR3 region is CASSLEGRTRGETQYF. The CDR3 DNA reads TGCGCCAGCAGCCTGGAAGGAAGGACTAGAGGGGAGACCCAGTACTTC.

The J gene is TRBJ2-2, the V gene TRBV28; D is perhaps TRBD1 or TRBD2 (5 bases each). The CDR3 covers 15 residues. Trimming took off 5 bases at V and 5 bases at J, with 15 bases between the two ends. The germline gives CDR1 MDHEN, CDR2 SYDVKM. CDR3 DNA sequence: TGTGCCAGCAGTGGGGGTCAAGCGCCTACCGGGGAGCTGTTTTTT. It yields the protein CASSGGQAPTGELFF.

The chain combines TRBV9 with TRBJ2-2; tentatively, D is TRBD2 (6 bases). This CDR3 contains 16 residues. V shed 5 bases and J shed 6 bases, with 20 bases lying between them. CDR1 is SGDLS and CDR2 is YYNGEE in the germline V gene. CDR3 sequence: CASSRRGLNSPGELFF. DNA for the CDR3: TGTGCCAGCAGTCGGCGGGGACTTAACTCTCCCGGGGAGCTGTTTTTT. The whole variable domain, remainder taken from reference TRBV9 and TRBJ2-2, is DSGVTQTPKHLITATGQRVTLRCSPRSGDLSVYWYQQSLDQGLQFLIQYYNGEERAKGNILERFSAQQFPDLHSELNLSSLELGDSALYFCASSRRGLNSPGELFFGEGSRLTVL.

This clonotype was observed a few times. This chain connects TRBV20-1 to TRBJ2-1; D is undetermined. The V end lost 4 bases, the J end lost 5 bases, and 9 bases lay between the germline ends. The CDR3 is made up of 12 amino acids. Germline V CDR1 and CDR2: DFQATT, SNEGSKA (reference sequence). In DNA, the CDR3 is TGCAGTGCTACAACGTACAACAATGAGCAGTTCTTC. This gives the protein CSATTYNNEQFF.

This clonotype was detected only a few times. V gene TRBV9 combines with J gene TRBJ1-6; 8 nucleotides line up with TRBD1. The CDR3 is made up of 15 amino acids. The J segment lost 10 bases and the V segment lost 2 bases, leaving 8 bases of the junction unmatched. From germline, CDR1 is SGDLS and CDR2 YYNGEE. The CDR3 region has the DNA TGTGCCAGCAGCGTCTCCGGGACAGGCTTCTCACCCCTCCACTTT. Its protein is CASSVSGTGFSPLHF.

This clonotype showed up many times. This rearrangement joins TRBV12-3 or TRBV12-4 to TRBJ2-2; 7 bases line up with TRBD1. The CDR3 is made up of 15 amino acids. Trimming at V came to 8 bases and at J to 5 bases, leaving 11 bases not matched to a gene. The CDR3 loop is CASSRDRVWTGELFF. Written as DNA, the CDR3 is TGTGCCAGCTCCCGAGACAGGGTGTGGACCGGGGAGCTGTTTTTT.

This clonotype was counted at least ten times. This chain joins TRBV20-1 and TRBJ2-5; 16 nucleotides agree with TRBD2. Looked up from germline, CDR1 is DFQATT and CDR2 is SNEGSKA (reference sequence). This CDR3 comprises 17 residues. The J segment lost 7 bases and the V segment lost 3 bases, leaving 11 bases of the junction unmatched. The CDR3 loop reads CSARPGLAGGPRGTQYF. DNA for the CDR3: TGCAGTGCTAGGCCGGGACTAGCGGGAGGGCCGAGAGGGACCCAGTACTTC.

The sample holds a few counts of this clonotype. J is TRBJ2-5 and V is TRBV29-1; 8 bases fit TRBD2. Germline lookup yields CDR1 SQVTM and CDR2 ANQGSEA. This CDR3 is built from 17 residues. With V trimmed by 6 bases and J by 2 bases, 17 bases remained unmatched. As DNA, the CDR3 is TGCAGCGTCCTAGATGGGACCCTTAGCGGGATTCAAGAGACCCAGTACTTC. It specifies CSVLDGTLSGIQETQYF. Together with reference TRBV29-1 and TRBJ2-5, the CDR3 gives the full variable domain: SAVISQKPSRDICQRGTSLTIQCQVDSQVTMMFWYRQQPGQSLTLIATANQGSEATYESGFVIDKFPISRPNLTFSTLTVSNMSPEDSSIYLCSVLDGTLSGIQETQYFGPGTRLLVL.